A selection of T cell receptor beta chains follows, all from one sample in a study of T cell repertoires in cytomegalovirus infection. One entry per CDR3 protein results from TCRdb running MiXCR on the reads. Seen here are some 300,000 distinct CDR3 sequences, about a tenth observed once, and the top ten hold approximately 2.4%. Source material: PBMCs. The receptors originated from a human donor in good health (CMV status not recorded). Some clones in this sample may be carry-over from other donors' samples. Both conserved end residues are part of each CDR3. The order of the fields is D gene, J gene, clone size, V gene, CDR3 DNA, CDR3 protein. The D gene is left open where the match is weak. Clone size appears in some rows only: once, few, many, or a class for an expanded clone.

d_gene: TRBD2
j_gene: TRBJ2-7
abundance: many
v_gene: TRBV5-1
CDR3nt: TGCGCCAGCAGCCTGACCGGGACTAGCGGGGGGTCCGCGTCCTACGAGCAGTACTTC
CDR3aa: CASSLTGTSGGSASYEQYF

d_gene: .
j_gene: TRBJ1-1
abundance: many
v_gene: TRBV29-1
CDR3nt: TGCAGCGTTGGGGGGGCCTCGGTGAACACTGAAGCTTTCTTT
CDR3aa: CSVGGASVNTEAFF

d_gene: .
j_gene: TRBJ2-5
abundance: many
v_gene: TRBV7-9
CDR3nt: TGTGCTGCGGACCTGGGAGAGACCCAGTACTTC
CDR3aa: CAADLGETQYF

d_gene: .
j_gene: TRBJ1-4
abundance: many
v_gene: TRBV20-1
CDR3nt: TGCAGTGCTAGAGATTTTCGTACAGGAGAAAATGAAAAACTGTTTTTT
CDR3aa: CSARDFRTGENEKLFF

d_gene: TRBD1
j_gene: TRBJ2-2
abundance: many
v_gene: TRBV5-1
CDR3nt: TGCGCCAGCAGCCCCTCGCACACAGGGGACACCGGGGAGCTGTTTTTT
CDR3aa: CASSPSHTGDTGELFF

d_gene: TRBD1
j_gene: TRBJ1-4
abundance: many
v_gene: TRBV27
CDR3nt: TGTGCCAGCAGCCTGACCGGGACAGACGGTGAAAAACTGTTTTTT
CDR3aa: CASSLTGTDGEKLFF

d_gene: TRBD1
j_gene: TRBJ2-2
abundance: many
v_gene: TRBV2
CDR3nt: TGTGCCAGCAGAACATGGGACAGGGCGAACACCGGGGAGCTGTTTTTT
CDR3aa: CASRTWDRANTGELFF

d_gene: .
j_gene: TRBJ1-2
abundance: .
v_gene: TRBV12-3/TRBV12-4
CDR3nt: TGTGCCAGCAGTTTAGCCCTGGGGGGAGGCAATGGCTACACCTTC
CDR3aa: CASSLALGGGNGYTF

d_gene: TRBD1
j_gene: TRBJ1-4
abundance: many
v_gene: TRBV28
CDR3nt: TGTGCCAGCAGGGACAGGGGAATACGTGAAAAACTGTTTTTT
CDR3aa: CASRDRGIREKLFF

d_gene: .
j_gene: TRBJ2-1
abundance: .
v_gene: TRBV5-1
CDR3nt: TGCGCCAGCAGGGACAAGGTCGGCTCCTACAATGAGCAGTTCTTC
CDR3aa: CASRDKVGSYNEQFF

d_gene: .
j_gene: TRBJ2-5
abundance: many
v_gene: TRBV28
CDR3nt: TGTGCCAGCAGGGACGGGAGAGACCAAGAGACCCAGTACTTC
CDR3aa: CASRDGRDQETQYF

d_gene: .
j_gene: TRBJ2-1
abundance: few
v_gene: TRBV20-1
CDR3nt: TGCAGTGCTAACCGAAACAATGAGCAGTTCTTC
CDR3aa: CSANRNNEQFF

d_gene: .
j_gene: TRBJ2-5
abundance: many
v_gene: TRBV6-1
CDR3nt: TGTGCCAGCATCAGGGGACTAACCCAAGAGACCCAGTACTTC
CDR3aa: CASIRGLTQETQYF

d_gene: .
j_gene: TRBJ2-5
abundance: many
v_gene: TRBV7-2
CDR3nt: TGTGCCAGCAGCTTTCCGAACCAAGAGACCCAGTACTTC
CDR3aa: CASSFPNQETQYF

d_gene: TRBD2
j_gene: TRBJ2-1
abundance: many
v_gene: TRBV27
CDR3nt: TGTGCCAGCAGTCCTACTAGCGGGGACTACAATGAGCAGTTCTTC
CDR3aa: CASSPTSGDYNEQFF

d_gene: .
j_gene: TRBJ2-2
abundance: .
v_gene: TRBV29-1
CDR3nt: TGCAGCGTTCCTACTCAGGGAACCGGGGAGCTGTTTTTT
CDR3aa: CSVPTQGTGELFF

d_gene: .
j_gene: TRBJ2-1
abundance: .
v_gene: TRBV9
CDR3nt: TGTGCCAGCAGCGCCATCAGTGGGGGGTATGACAATGAGCAGTTCTTC
CDR3aa: CASSAISGGYDNEQFF

d_gene: TRBD2
j_gene: TRBJ2-1
abundance: many
v_gene: TRBV20-1
CDR3nt: TGCAGTGCTAGAGACCACGGGACTAGCTCCTACAATGAGCAGTTCTTC
CDR3aa: CSARDHGTSSYNEQFF

d_gene: TRBD1
j_gene: TRBJ2-3
abundance: many
v_gene: TRBV6-5
CDR3nt: TGTGCCAGCAGTTACTCGTACGGACCCGGACAGGGCGGCACAGATACGCAGTATTTT
CDR3aa: CASSYSYGPGQGGTDTQYF

d_gene: .
j_gene: TRBJ2-5
abundance: many
v_gene: TRBV7-2
CDR3nt: TGTGCCAGCAGCTTTGGGGGGCTAGGAGAGACCCAGTACTTC
CDR3aa: CASSFGGLGETQYF

d_gene: .
j_gene: TRBJ2-2
abundance: many
v_gene: TRBV7-8
CDR3nt: TGTGCCAGCAGCTTTCTGGTTTCGAACACCGGGGAGCTGTTTTTT
CDR3aa: CASSFLVSNTGELFF

d_gene: .
j_gene: TRBJ1-2
abundance: many
v_gene: TRBV7-2
CDR3nt: TGTGCCAGCAGCTTCCGACGCGGTCTGGGCTACACCTTC
CDR3aa: CASSFRRGLGYTF

d_gene: .
j_gene: TRBJ2-3
abundance: many
v_gene: TRBV7-2
CDR3nt: TGTGCCAGCAGCTCGGACTACTCCAGCACAGATACGCAGTATTTT
CDR3aa: CASSSDYSSTDTQYF

d_gene: TRBD2
j_gene: TRBJ2-1
abundance: many
v_gene: TRBV5-1
CDR3nt: TGCGCCAGCAGCTCCCAAGCGGGGCTATCCTACAATGAGCAGTTCTTC
CDR3aa: CASSSQAGLSYNEQFF

d_gene: .
j_gene: TRBJ2-1
abundance: many
v_gene: TRBV7-2
CDR3nt: TGTGCCAGCAGCTTAAAGGGGGGGGGCGTGAATGAGCAGTTCTTC
CDR3aa: CASSLKGGGVNEQFF

d_gene: TRBD1
j_gene: TRBJ2-1
abundance: many
v_gene: TRBV6-6
CDR3nt: TGTGCCAGCACCCCTCGCTCCCCCGGGACAGGGGCGAATGAGCAGTTCTTC
CDR3aa: CASTPRSPGTGANEQFF

d_gene: TRBD1
j_gene: TRBJ2-3
abundance: few
v_gene: TRBV20-1
CDR3nt: TGCAGTGCTAGTCACCGGGACAGGATCACAGATACGCAGTATTTT
CDR3aa: CSASHRDRITDTQYF

d_gene: TRBD1
j_gene: TRBJ2-2
abundance: many
v_gene: TRBV10-3
CDR3nt: TGTGCCATCAGTCAAGGACAGGGGTCGAACACCGGGGAGCTGTTTTTT
CDR3aa: CAISQGQGSNTGELFF

d_gene: .
j_gene: TRBJ2-3
abundance: few
v_gene: TRBV20-1
CDR3nt: TGCAGTGCTAGAGTCGGGACCACGGTAGATACGCAGTATTTT
CDR3aa: CSARVGTTVDTQYF

d_gene: .
j_gene: TRBJ1-6
abundance: many
v_gene: TRBV20-1
CDR3nt: TGCAGTGCTAGAGATCGGAGATCACCCCTCCACTTT
CDR3aa: CSARDRRSPLHF

d_gene: .
j_gene: TRBJ2-5
abundance: many
v_gene: TRBV2
CDR3nt: TGTGCCAGCAGTGGTAGCGTACGAGAGACCCAGTACTTC
CDR3aa: CASSGSVRETQYF

d_gene: .
j_gene: TRBJ2-5
abundance: many
v_gene: TRBV20-1
CDR3nt: TGCAGTGCTAGAGTGGGCAGGGGACTGTACCAAGAGACCCAGTACTTC
CDR3aa: CSARVGRGLYQETQYF

d_gene: TRBD1
j_gene: TRBJ2-2
abundance: .
v_gene: TRBV10-3
CDR3nt: TGTGCCATCAGGGCGGACAGGCCGAACACCGGGGAGCTGTTTTTT
CDR3aa: CAIRADRPNTGELFF

d_gene: .
j_gene: TRBJ1-1
abundance: many
v_gene: TRBV5-6
CDR3nt: TGTGCCAGCAGCTTGGAATTTCATGAAGCTTTCTTT
CDR3aa: CASSLEFHEAFF

d_gene: TRBD1
j_gene: TRBJ2-2
abundance: many
v_gene: TRBV6-2/TRBV6-3
CDR3nt: TGTGCCAGTCGACAGGGTGGTTTCGGGGAGCTGTTTTTT
CDR3aa: CASRQGGFGELFF

d_gene: .
j_gene: TRBJ2-2
abundance: many
v_gene: TRBV20-1
CDR3nt: TGCAGTGCTAGAGATGGGGGACGGGGGACGAAGGAGCTGTTTTTT
CDR3aa: CSARDGGRGTKELFF

d_gene: .
j_gene: TRBJ2-2
abundance: many
v_gene: TRBV5-1
CDR3nt: TGCGCCAGCAGCCTGACAGCTACCACCGGGGAGCTGTTTTTT
CDR3aa: CASSLTATTGELFF

d_gene: .
j_gene: TRBJ1-2
abundance: .
v_gene: TRBV2
CDR3nt: TGTGCCAGCAGTGCTCTTACTGGCTACACCTTC
CDR3aa: CASSALTGYTF

d_gene: .
j_gene: TRBJ1-4
abundance: few
v_gene: TRBV14
CDR3nt: TGTGCCAGCAGCCAGAGGGAGGCAGGGGTAGAAAAACTGTTTTTT
CDR3aa: CASSQREAGVEKLFF

d_gene: .
j_gene: TRBJ1-4
abundance: many
v_gene: TRBV28
CDR3nt: TGTGCCAGCAGTGCCGGGGGGGGGATAAAAGAAAAACTGTTTTTT
CDR3aa: CASSAGGGIKEKLFF

d_gene: TRBD1
j_gene: TRBJ1-2
abundance: few
v_gene: TRBV27
CDR3nt: TGTGCCAGCAGTTTTGCAGGGGGCGAGGGCTATGGCTACACCTTC
CDR3aa: CASSFAGGEGYGYTF

d_gene: TRBD1
j_gene: TRBJ1-4
abundance: many
v_gene: TRBV3-1
CDR3nt: TGTGCCAGCAGCCAAGAACCCCCCGGGACAGTAAATGAAAAACTGTTTTTT
CDR3aa: CASSQEPPGTVNEKLFF

d_gene: TRBD2
j_gene: TRBJ2-3
abundance: many
v_gene: TRBV12-3/TRBV12-4
CDR3nt: TGTGCCAGCAGCCCGACGGGACTAGCGGGGGATACGCAGTATTTT
CDR3aa: CASSPTGLAGDTQYF

d_gene: TRBD2
j_gene: TRBJ2-2
abundance: many
v_gene: TRBV7-2
CDR3nt: TGTGCCAGCAGCCGACTAGCGGGGGGGGGGAACACCGGGGAGCTGTTTTTT
CDR3aa: CASSRLAGGGNTGELFF

d_gene: .
j_gene: TRBJ1-1
abundance: many
v_gene: TRBV20-1
CDR3nt: TGCAGTGCTAGTTTCAAGTCGGGTTTCGCTTTCTTT
CDR3aa: CSASFKSGFAFF

d_gene: TRBD2
j_gene: TRBJ2-3
abundance: .
v_gene: TRBV9
CDR3nt: TGTGCCAGCAGCGACCCGGGACTAGCGGGCAGCACAGATACGCAGTATTTT
CDR3aa: CASSDPGLAGSTDTQYF

d_gene: TRBD2
j_gene: TRBJ2-1
abundance: once
v_gene: TRBV28
CDR3nt: TGTGCCAGCAGTTCAGGGACTAGCGGGGCCTACAATGAGCAGTTCTTC
CDR3aa: CASSSGTSGAYNEQFF

d_gene: .
j_gene: TRBJ2-3
abundance: many
v_gene: TRBV12-5
CDR3nt: TGTGCTAGTGGTTTAGGACCCCCCCCAGATACGCAGTATTTT
CDR3aa: CASGLGPPPDTQYF

d_gene: TRBD2
j_gene: TRBJ2-5
abundance: many
v_gene: TRBV19
CDR3nt: TGTGCCACCACGATGTTAGAAGCGGGGGGCCAAGAGACCCAGTACTTC
CDR3aa: CATTMLEAGGQETQYF

d_gene: .
j_gene: TRBJ2-1
abundance: many
v_gene: TRBV20-1
CDR3nt: TGCAGTGCTAGAGATGAATTGAGGGCTGGTGAGCAGTTCTTC
CDR3aa: CSARDELRAGEQFF

d_gene: .
j_gene: TRBJ1-1
abundance: many
v_gene: TRBV29-1
CDR3nt: TGCAGCGTTGGAGAGGCCAAGCCTCGGGGCACTGAAGCTTTCTTT
CDR3aa: CSVGEAKPRGTEAFF

d_gene: .
j_gene: TRBJ1-1
abundance: many
v_gene: TRBV6-1
CDR3nt: TGTGCCAGCAGGAAGGAGAACACTGAAGCTTTCTTT
CDR3aa: CASRKENTEAFF

d_gene: .
j_gene: TRBJ2-1
abundance: .
v_gene: TRBV29-1
CDR3nt: TGCAGCGTAGGGCGGACTATCTACAATGAGCGGTTCTTC
CDR3aa: CSVGRTIYNERFF

d_gene: .
j_gene: TRBJ2-3
abundance: .
v_gene: TRBV20-1
CDR3nt: TGCAGTGCTAGAGGTGAACGGGGCCTTAGCACAGATACGCAGTATTTT
CDR3aa: CSARGERGLSTDTQYF

d_gene: .
j_gene: TRBJ2-2
abundance: many
v_gene: TRBV20-1
CDR3nt: TGCAGTGCTAGAGGGTCCGGGGGATCCGGGGAGCTGTTTTTT
CDR3aa: CSARGSGGSGELFF

d_gene: .
j_gene: TRBJ1-1
abundance: many
v_gene: TRBV7-8
CDR3nt: TGTGCCAGCAGTTGGGGACGTCTCACTGAAGCTTTCTTT
CDR3aa: CASSWGRLTEAFF

d_gene: TRBD2
j_gene: TRBJ2-1
abundance: .
v_gene: TRBV20-1
CDR3nt: TGCAGTGCCGGGGGGACTAGCGGGGGGAAAGTGGGCAATGAGCAGTTCTTC
CDR3aa: CSAGGTSGGKVGNEQFF